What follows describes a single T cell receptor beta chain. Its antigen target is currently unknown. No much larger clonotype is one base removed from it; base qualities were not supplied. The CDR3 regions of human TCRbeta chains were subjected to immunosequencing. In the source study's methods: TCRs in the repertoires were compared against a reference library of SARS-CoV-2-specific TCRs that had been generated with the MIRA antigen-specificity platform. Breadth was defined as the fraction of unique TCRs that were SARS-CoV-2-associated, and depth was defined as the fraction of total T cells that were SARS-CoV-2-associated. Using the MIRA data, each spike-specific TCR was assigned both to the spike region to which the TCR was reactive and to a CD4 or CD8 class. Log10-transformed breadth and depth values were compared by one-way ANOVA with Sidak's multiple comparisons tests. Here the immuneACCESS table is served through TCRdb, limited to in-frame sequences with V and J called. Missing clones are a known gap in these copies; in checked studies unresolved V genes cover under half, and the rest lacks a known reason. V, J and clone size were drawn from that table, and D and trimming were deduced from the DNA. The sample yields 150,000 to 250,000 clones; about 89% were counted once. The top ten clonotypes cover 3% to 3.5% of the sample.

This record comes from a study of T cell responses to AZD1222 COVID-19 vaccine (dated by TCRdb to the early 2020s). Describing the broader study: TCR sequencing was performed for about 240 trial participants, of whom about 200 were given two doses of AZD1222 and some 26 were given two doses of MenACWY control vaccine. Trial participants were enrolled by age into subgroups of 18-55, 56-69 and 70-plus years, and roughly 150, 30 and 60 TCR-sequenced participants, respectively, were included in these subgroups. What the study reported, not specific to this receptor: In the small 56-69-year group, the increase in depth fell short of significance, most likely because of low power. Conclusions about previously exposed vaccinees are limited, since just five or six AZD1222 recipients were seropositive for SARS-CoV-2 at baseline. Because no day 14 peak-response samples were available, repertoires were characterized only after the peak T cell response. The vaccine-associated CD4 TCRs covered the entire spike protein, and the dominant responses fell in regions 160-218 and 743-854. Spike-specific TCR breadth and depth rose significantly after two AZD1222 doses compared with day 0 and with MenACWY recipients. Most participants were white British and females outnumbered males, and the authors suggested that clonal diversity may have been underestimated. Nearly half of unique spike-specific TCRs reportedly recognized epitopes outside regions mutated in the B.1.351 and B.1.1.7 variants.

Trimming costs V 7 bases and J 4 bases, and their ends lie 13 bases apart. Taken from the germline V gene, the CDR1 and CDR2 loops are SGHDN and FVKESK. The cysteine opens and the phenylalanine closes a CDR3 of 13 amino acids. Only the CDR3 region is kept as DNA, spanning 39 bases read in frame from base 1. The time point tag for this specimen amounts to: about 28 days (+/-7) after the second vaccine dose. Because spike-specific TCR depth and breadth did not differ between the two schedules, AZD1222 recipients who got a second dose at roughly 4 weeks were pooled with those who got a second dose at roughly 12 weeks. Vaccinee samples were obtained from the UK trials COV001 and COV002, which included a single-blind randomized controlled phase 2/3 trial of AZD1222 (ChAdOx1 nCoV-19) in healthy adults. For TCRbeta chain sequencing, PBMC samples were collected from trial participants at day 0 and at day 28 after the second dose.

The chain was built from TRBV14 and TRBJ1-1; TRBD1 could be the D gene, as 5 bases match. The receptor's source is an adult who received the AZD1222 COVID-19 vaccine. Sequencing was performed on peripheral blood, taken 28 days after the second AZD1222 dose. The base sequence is TGTGCCAGCACCCGCTCGGGGCGCACTGAAGCTTTCTTT. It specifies CASTRSGRTEAFF.